This TCR beta chain was obtained from a study of T cell changes during pregnancy in multiple sclerosis (dated by TCRdb to between 2018 and 2021). Notes on the research overall: The study looked at changes in the T cell repertoire across pregnancy in women with multiple sclerosis.

Library method: the immunoSEQ multiplex PCR assay. TCRdb retrieved this table from immuneACCESS and kept in-frame rearrangements only. Not all clones are present; in checked studies, unresolved V genes account for under half, and no reason is known for the remainder. The sample contains approximately 61,000 clones, about 91% of them found a single time. The biggest ten clones account for 3% to 4.5% of the sample. Of note for this clone: Its antigen remains unidentified. Base qualities are not provided; no much larger clone lies one nucleotide away.

Cut back by 4 bases and 4 bases, the V and J ends lie 14 bases apart. Taken from the germline V gene, the CDR1 and CDR2 loops are SGHTS and YDEGEE. From the cysteine through the phenylalanine, the CDR3 covers 14 amino acids. The sequence is cut down to CDR3 DNA, 42 bases in frame from base 1. The rearranged chain carries TRBV5-8 and TRBJ1-1; a weak D assignment points to TRBD1 (6 bases agree). This specimen was peripheral blood, taken after pregnancy. The receptor was isolated from a female donor in good health, enrolled as a control in a pregnancy study. In nucleotide form, the sequence is TGTGCCAGCAGCCCCCTAAAAGGGGGCACTGAAGCTTTCTTT. Translated, it gives CASSPLKGGTEAFF.